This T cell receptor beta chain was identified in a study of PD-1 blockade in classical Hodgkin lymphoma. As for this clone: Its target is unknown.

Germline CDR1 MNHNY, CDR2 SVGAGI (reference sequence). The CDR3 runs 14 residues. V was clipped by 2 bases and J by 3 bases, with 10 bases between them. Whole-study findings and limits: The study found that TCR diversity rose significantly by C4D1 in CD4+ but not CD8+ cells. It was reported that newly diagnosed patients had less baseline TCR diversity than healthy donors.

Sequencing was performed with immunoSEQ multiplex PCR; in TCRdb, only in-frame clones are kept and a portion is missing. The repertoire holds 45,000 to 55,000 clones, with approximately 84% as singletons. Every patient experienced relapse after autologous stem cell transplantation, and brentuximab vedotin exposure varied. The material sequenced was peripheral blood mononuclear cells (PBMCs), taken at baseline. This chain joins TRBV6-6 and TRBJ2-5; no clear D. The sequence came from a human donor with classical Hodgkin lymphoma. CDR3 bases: TGTGCCAGCAGTTACGGGTGGATCGAAGAGACCCAGTACTTC. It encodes CASSYGWIEETQYF.